The 15 T cell receptor beta chains below were found in one sample sequenced in a study of sequential checkpoint blockade in melanoma. Treatment of the sample: randomized to nivolumab then ipilimumab (arm A) or the reverse (arm B). Some clones are missing from TCRdb's copy, which holds only in-frame ones; the method was immunoSEQ multiplex PCR. The data show some 7,000 clones, with roughly 30% seen just once and 20% to 30% held by the top ten. The sequencing used tumor tissue (inferred from file names), collected from a patient given nivolumab and ipilimumab in sequence. The receptors were sampled from a human donor with melanoma.

The chain carries TRBV9 and TRBJ2-5, with D unclear. There are 15 residues in the CDR3. In germline, CDR1 is SGDLS, CDR2 YYNGEE. Trimming removed 5 bases at V and 2 bases at J, with 16 bases between. CDR3 DNA: TGTGCCAGCAGTGGCTCGTATGGGGAACAAGAGACCCAGTACTTC. This encodes CASSGSYGEQETQYF.

The chain recombines TRBV6-8 with TRBJ2-4; 12 bases fit TRBD2. Losses at the gene ends were 2 bases for V and 15 bases for J; bases not matched to a gene: 8. Germline lookup yields CDR1 MNHGY and CDR2 SAAAGT. The CDR3 spans 14 residues. The CDR3 protein is CASSYGLAGGPRYF. The CDR3 DNA reads TGTGCCAGCAGTTACGGGCTAGCGGGAGGGCCTAGGTACTTC.

In its sample, this clone was seen a few times. The V and J genes are TRBV9 and TRBJ2-3; the D is unclear. V dropped 3 bases and J dropped 6 bases, with 11 bases sitting between them. Germline V CDR1 and CDR2: SGDLS, YYNGEE. The CDR3 covers 13 residues. In DNA, the CDR3 is TGTGCCAGCAGCGCGATGGACCCGGATACGCAGTATTTT. Its protein is CASSAMDPDTQYF.

Sample share makes this clone medium-sized (0.01 to 0.1%). This sample includes further DNA sequences coding for the same CDR3. The chain uses TRBV5-1 and TRBJ1-1; 9 positions match TRBD1. V lost 2 bases, J lost 2 bases, and 7 bases stayed unmatched. CDR1 and CDR2 (germline): SGHRS, YFSETQ. The length of the CDR3 is 16 residues. The chain's CDR3 is CASSLAGTGLNTEAFF. The CDR3 bases are TGCGCCAGCAGCTTAGCCGGGACAGGGCTCAACACTGAAGCTTTCTTT.

The table lists this clone with many counts. The chain carries TRBV7-4 and TRBJ2-7; the match to TRBD2 covers 7 bases. The CDR3 spans 15 residues. CDR1 and CDR2 (germline): SGHVT, SQSDAQ. The V gene end was trimmed by 4 bases and the J gene end by 0 bases; junction bases not matched to a gene: 6. The CDR3 DNA follows: TGTGCCAGCAGCTACGCAGCGGGGAGCTCCTACGAGCAGTACTTC. Translating gives CASSYAAGSSYEQYF.

The V call is TRBV9, the J call TRBJ2-7; 7 bases are shared with TRBD2. This CDR3 has 15 amino acids. Germline V gene data show CDR1 as SGDLS and CDR2 as YYNGEE. With 0 bases clipped from V and 2 bases from J, the junction kept 5 bases outside the gene matches. The CDR3 nucleotides are TGTGCCAGCAGCGTAGAGGTGGGAGGGACCTACGAGCAGTACTTC. Its protein product is CASSVEVGGTYEQYF.

This chain uses TRBV11-3 with TRBJ2-7; TRBD2 aligns across 14 bases. V dropped 4 bases and J dropped 1; count of bases not matched to a gene: 6. CDR3 length equals 17 residues. Germline V gene sequence: CDR1 SGHNT, CDR2 YENEEA. As DNA, the CDR3 is TGTGCCAGCAGCTCCCGTGGGACTAGCGGGAGTTCCTACGAGCAGTACTTC. Residues: CASSSRGTSGSSYEQYF. Full variable domain (remainder filled in from reference TRBV11-3 and TRBJ2-7): EAGVVQSPRYKIIEKKQPVAFWCNPISGHNTLYWYLQNLGQGPELLIRYENEEAVDDSQLPKDRFSAERLKGVDSTLKIQPAELGDSAVYLCASSSRGTSGSSYEQYFGPGTRLTVT.

This sequence joins TRBV12-5 and TRBJ2-7, with 8 bases aligning to TRBD2. Trimming took 1 base from V and 5 from J; bases not matched to a gene: 25. Germline assignment: CDR1 LGHNT and CDR2 FRNRAP. The CDR3 runs to 21 residues. CDR3 amino acids: CASGLEPSGGREVGMGHEQYF. In DNA, the CDR3 is TGTGCTAGTGGTTTGGAACCCTCGGGCGGGCGGGAGGTCGGTATGGGGCACGAGCAGTACTTC.

This clone was observed many times. The chain links TRBV6-8 to TRBJ2-7; D is uncertain. The CDR3 spans 15 residues. Trimming removed 0 bases from V and 2 bases from J, with 11 bases in between. The germline V gene encodes CDR1 MNHGY and CDR2 SAAAGT. The CDR3 DNA reads as TGTGCCAGCAGTTACTCGGGGATTACCCCCTACGAGCAGTACTTC. Its protein is CASSYSGITPYEQYF.

This clone was seen a few times. V and J are TRBV6-7 and TRBJ2-7; D uncertain. TRBV6-7 counts as an open reading frame of uncertain function. CDR3 length equals 14 residues. The ends were cut back, 6 bases at V and 3 bases at J, with 15 bases in the middle. The CDR3 nucleotides read TGTGCCAGCAGGGTGGACCATCATAGCTACGAGCAGTACTTC. It encodes CASRVDHHSYEQYF.

This clone was seen a few times. The rearrangement joins TRBV30 to TRBJ2-7; D may be TRBD1 or TRBD2 (6 bases each). CDR3 size: 15 residues. V lost 0 bases, J lost 3 bases, and 15 bases lay in between. Germline loops: CDR1 GTSNPN, CDR2 SVGIG (reference sequence). The CDR3 sequence is CAWSVEGGNHYEQYF. Written as DNA, the CDR3 is TGTGCCTGGAGTGTAGAGGGGGGAAATCACTACGAGCAGTACTTC.

The rearrangement links TRBV6-8 to TRBJ2-3; TRBD1 matches at 8 bases. Germline CDR1 and CDR2: MNHGY and SAAAGT. The CDR3 length is 14 residues. V trimming: 5 bases; J trimming: 4 bases; junction bases outside the gene matches: 5. The DNA for the CDR3 is TGTGCCAGCAGTGGGGCAGGGGGCGCAGATACGCAGTATTTT. Encoded protein: CASSGAGGADTQYF.

J is TRBJ1-4 and V is TRBV9; no reliable D call. The CDR3 contains 14 residues. Germline V CDR1 and CDR2: SGDLS, YYNGEE. Trimming removed 0 bases from V and 4 bases from J, with 7 bases in between. CDR3 DNA sequence: TGTGCCAGCAGCGTAGCTGAGGGTAATGAAAAACTGTTTTTT. Amino acids: CASSVAEGNEKLFF.

In regard to this clone: A junction boundary mismatches the germline segment, possibly from a read error. The chain recombines TRBV6-1 with TRBJ2-1; D not resolved. The CDR3 consists of 13 residues. The germline V gene encodes CDR1 MNHNS and CDR2 SASEGT. CDR3 nucleotides: TGTGCCATCAGTGAAGAGCGCCACAATGAGCAGTTCTTC. Its protein product is CAISEERHNEQFF.

V gene TRBV19 combines with J gene TRBJ1-3, with 7 positions matching TRBD1. Germline V gene lookup returns CDR1 LNHDA and CDR2 SQIVND (reference sequence). V shed 3 bases and J 0 bases; nucleotides not matched to a gene: 8. The length of the CDR3 is 17 residues. The CDR3 sequence is CASSMVGQLSSGNTIYF. CDR3 nucleotide sequence: TGTGCCAGTAGTATGGTGGGACAGCTGAGCTCTGGAAACACCATATATTTT. The whole variable domain, remainder taken from reference TRBV19 and TRBJ1-3, is DGGITQSPKYLFRKEGQNVTLSCEQNLNHDAMYWYRQDPGQGLRLIYYSQIVNDFQKGDIAEGYSVSREKKESFPLTVTSAQKNPTAFYLCASSMVGQLSSGNTIYFGEGSWLTVV.